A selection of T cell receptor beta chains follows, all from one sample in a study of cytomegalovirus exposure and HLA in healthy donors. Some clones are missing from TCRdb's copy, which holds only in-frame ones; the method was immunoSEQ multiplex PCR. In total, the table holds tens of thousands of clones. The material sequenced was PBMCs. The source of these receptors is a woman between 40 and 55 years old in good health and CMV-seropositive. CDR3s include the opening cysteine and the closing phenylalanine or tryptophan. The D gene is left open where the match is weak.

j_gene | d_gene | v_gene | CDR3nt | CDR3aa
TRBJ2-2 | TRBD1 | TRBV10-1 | TGCGCCAGCAGTAGGGGACAGGTTAACACCGGGGAGCTGTTTTTT | CASSRGQVNTGELFF
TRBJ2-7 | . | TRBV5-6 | TGTGCCAGCAGCAGGAACCTAGCGATCGAGCAGTACTTC | CASSRNLAIEQYF
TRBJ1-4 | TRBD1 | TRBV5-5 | TGTGCCAGCAGCGTGGAAGGGACAGGGGACGAAAAACTGTTTTTT | CASSVEGTGDEKLFF
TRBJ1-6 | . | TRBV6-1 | TGTGCCAGCAGTGATATCTCTGGACAGTATAATTCACCCCTCCACTTT | CASSDISGQYNSPLHF
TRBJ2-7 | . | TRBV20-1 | TGCAGTGCTAGAGGTAGAGGGGAGCAGTACTTC | CSARGRGEQYF
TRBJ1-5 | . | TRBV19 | TGTGCCAGTAGTCCGGGGGAAGGGCGGGCTCAGCCCCAGCATTTT | CASSPGEGRAQPQHF
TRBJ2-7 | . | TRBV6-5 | TGTGCCAGCAGCCTAATCCGGGGCGAGCAGTACTTC | CASSLIRGEQYF
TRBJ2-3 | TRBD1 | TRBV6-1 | TGTGCCAGCAGAACCGGGACAGCCTCAGATACGCAGTATTTT | CASRTGTASDTQYF
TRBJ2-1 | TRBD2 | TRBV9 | TGTGCCAGCAGCGTAGGACTAGCGGGGGCTTACGAGCAGTTCTTC | CASSVGLAGAYEQFF
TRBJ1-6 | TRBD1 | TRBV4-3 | TGCGCCAGCAGCCAAGCAGGGGGGAATTCACCCCTCCACTTT | CASSQAGGNSPLHF
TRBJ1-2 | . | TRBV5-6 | TGTGCCAGCATTCAAAGAATCGGGATAAACTATGGCTACACCTTC | CASIQRIGINYGYTF
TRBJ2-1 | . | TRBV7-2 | TGTGCCAGCAGCCGACGGACAGTCCATGAGCAGTTCTTC | CASSRRTVHEQFF
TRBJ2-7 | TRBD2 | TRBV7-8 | TGTGCCAGCAGCTATTGGACTAGCGGCAAATACGAGCAGTACTTC | CASSYWTSGKYEQYF
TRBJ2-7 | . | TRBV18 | TGTGCCAGCTCACCAACCGGGCGGGTCTACGAGCAGTACTTC | CASSPTGRVYEQYF
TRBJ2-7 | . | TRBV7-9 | TGTGCCAGCAGCTTAGAATACGGGGGGCGACCCTACGAGCAGTACTTC | CASSLEYGGRPYEQYF
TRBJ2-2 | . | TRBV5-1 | TGCGCCAGCAGCTTGGCCGTGAGGGGGACCGGGGAGCTGTTTTTT | CASSLAVRGTGELFF
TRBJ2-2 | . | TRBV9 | TGTGCCAGCAGCGTAGGAGGAAGGGGGAACACCGGGGAGCTGTTTTTT | CASSVGGRGNTGELFF
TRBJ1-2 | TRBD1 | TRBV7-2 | TGTGCCAGCAGCTTAATGTTGGCGACAGGGGGCTACACCTTC | CASSLMLATGGYTF
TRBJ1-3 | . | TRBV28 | TGTGCCAGCACCACCATGGGCTACCAGGAAGCCGGAAACACCATATATTTT | CASTTMGYQEAGNTIYF
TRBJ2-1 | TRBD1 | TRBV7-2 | TGTGCCAGCAGCCTGTACCAGGGGGATGAGCAGTTCTTC | CASSLYQGDEQFF
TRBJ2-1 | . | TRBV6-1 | TGTGCCAGCAGTGAAAGGCTAGCGCTCAATGAGCAGTTCTTC | CASSERLALNEQFF
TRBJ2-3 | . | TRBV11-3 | TGTGCCAGCAGCCGAGGGACAGATACGCAGTATTTT | CASSRGTDTQYF
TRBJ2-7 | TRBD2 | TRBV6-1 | TGTGCCAGCAGTGAATTAGCGGGAGGGTCCTACGAGCAGTACTTC | CASSELAGGSYEQYF
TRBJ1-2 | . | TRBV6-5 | TGTGCCAGCAGTACAGGGTACGTTGGCTACACCTTC | CASSTGYVGYTF
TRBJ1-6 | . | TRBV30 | TGTGCCTGGAGTGGAACGACAGGCACAAATTCACCCCTCCACTTT | CAWSGTTGTNSPLHF
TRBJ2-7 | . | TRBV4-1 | TGCGCCAGCAGCCAAGCCCCGGCGGTCGTTCCCTCCTACGAGCAGTACTTC | CASSQAPAVVPSYEQYF
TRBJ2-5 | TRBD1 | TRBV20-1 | TGCAGTGGGGACAGGGGGGAGACCCAGTACTTC | CSGDRGETQYF
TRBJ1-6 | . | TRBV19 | TGTGCCAGCGCAAGACAGGCGGATTCACCCCTCCACTTT | CASARQADSPLHF
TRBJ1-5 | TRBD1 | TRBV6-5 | TGTGCCAGCAGACGGACAGGGGATAACCAGCCCCAGCATTTT | CASRRTGDNQPQHF
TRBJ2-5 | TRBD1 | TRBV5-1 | TGCGCCAGCAGCTGGGGACAGGTACAAGAGACCCAGTACTTC | CASSWGQVQETQYF
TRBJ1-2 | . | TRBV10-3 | TGTGCCATCAGTGCGATGAGAGGAGTAGACTACACCTTC | CAISAMRGVDYTF
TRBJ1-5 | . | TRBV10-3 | TGTGCCATCAGTGAGTTAAGAGTTCAGCCCCAGCATTTT | CAISELRVQPQHF
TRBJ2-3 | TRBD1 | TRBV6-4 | TGTGCCAATCCACCGGGACAGGGCCGGGATACGCAGTATTTT | CANPPGQGRDTQYF
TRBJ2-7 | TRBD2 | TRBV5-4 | TGTGCCAGCAGCGGGACTAGCGGGGCCTCCTACGAGCAGTACTTC | CASSGTSGASYEQYF
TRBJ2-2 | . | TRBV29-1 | TGCAGCGTTGAGGGGCTCACCGGGGAGCTGTTTTTT | CSVEGLTGELFF
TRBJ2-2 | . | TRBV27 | TGTGCCAGCAGTTTTCGGGCGGGCCGAGAGAGGACCGGGGAGCTGTTTTTT | CASSFRAGRERTGELFF
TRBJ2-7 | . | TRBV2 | TGTGCCAGCAACCCGAGGTGGGTTCTGCCGGAAAATAACGAGCAGTACTTC | CASNPRWVLPENNEQYF
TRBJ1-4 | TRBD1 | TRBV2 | TGTGCCAGCACTATCCTAACAGGGGGCGGTGAAAAACTGTTTTTT | CASTILTGGGEKLFF
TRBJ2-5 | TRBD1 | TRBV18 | TGTGCCAGCTCACCAACAGGGGGCTGGAAAGAGACCCAGTACTTC | CASSPTGGWKETQYF
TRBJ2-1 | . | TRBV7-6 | TGTGCCAGCAGCTTATTGCAAGCACTTAGCTCCTACAATGAGCAGTTCTTC | CASSLLQALSSYNEQFF
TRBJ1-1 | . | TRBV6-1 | TGTGCCAGCAGTGACCCCGACAGGTATGAAGCTTTCTTT | CASSDPDRYEAFF
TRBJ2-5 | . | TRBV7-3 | TGTGCCAGCAGCTTAGGCGGGATGGGGTCGGAGACCCAGTACTTC | CASSLGGMGSETQYF
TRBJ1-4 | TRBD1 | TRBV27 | TGTGCCAGCAAAAGGACAGGGTGGGATGAAAAACTGTTTTTT | CASKRTGWDEKLFF
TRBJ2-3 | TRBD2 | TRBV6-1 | TGTGCCAGCAGTGAATTGGGACTAGCGGGAGGAATTAGCACAGATACGCAGTATTTT | CASSELGLAGGISTDTQYF